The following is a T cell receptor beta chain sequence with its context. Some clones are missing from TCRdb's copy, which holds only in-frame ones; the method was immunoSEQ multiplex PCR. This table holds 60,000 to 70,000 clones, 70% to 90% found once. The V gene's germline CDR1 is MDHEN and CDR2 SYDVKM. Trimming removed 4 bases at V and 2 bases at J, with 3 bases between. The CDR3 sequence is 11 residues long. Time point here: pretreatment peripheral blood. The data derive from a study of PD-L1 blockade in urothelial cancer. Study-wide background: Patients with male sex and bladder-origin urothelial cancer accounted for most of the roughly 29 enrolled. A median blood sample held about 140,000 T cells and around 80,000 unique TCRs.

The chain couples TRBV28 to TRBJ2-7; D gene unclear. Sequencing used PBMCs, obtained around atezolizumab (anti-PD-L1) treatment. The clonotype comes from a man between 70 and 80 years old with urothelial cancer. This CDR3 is CASSSTYEQYF. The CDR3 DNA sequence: TGTGCCAGCAGTTCAACCTACGAGCAGTACTTC.